The sequence of this TCR beta chain was determined in a study of blood T cell repertoires in COVID-19. Study as a whole: From the United States, Italy and Spain came samples of acute and convalescent COVID-19. In each case, the material was cDNA or gDNA derived from T cells, B-cell-depleted T cells, or PBMCs.

As originally analysed: The assay estimated nucleated cells by amplifying reference gene primers. Only in-frame clones appear in the TCRdb table, and some are missing; sequencing was by immunoSEQ multiplex PCR. The V and J calls and clone size come from that table; D and trimming were worked out from the DNA. The sample lists about 180,000 clones, 82% occurring once. The CDR3 length is 15 residues. Looked up from germline, CDR1 is SGDLS and CDR2 is YYNGEE. Germline trimming cut 0 bases from V and 4 bases from J; bases unmatched to any gene: 1. Sequencing was performed on peripheral blood. The chain uses TRBV9 and TRBJ2-1; 10 bases map to TRBD2. This receptor was taken from a woman in her 70s with acute or convalescent COVID-19. For the CDR3, the DNA is TGTGCCAGCAGCGTAGGGGGACTAGCGTACAATGAGCAGTTCTTC. Translation: CASSVGGLAYNEQFF. Full variable domain (missing parts from reference TRBV9 and TRBJ2-1): DSGVTQTPKHLITATGQRVTLRCSPRSGDLSVYWYQQSLDQGLQFLIQYYNGEERAKGNILERFSAQQFPDLHSELNLSSLELGDSALYFCASSVGGLAYNEQFFGPGTRLTVL.